Presented here are 9 T cell receptor beta chains from one specimen sequenced in a study of cytotoxic CD8 clonotypes in ibrutinib-treated CLL. The method was immunoSEQ multiplex PCR; TCRdb's version includes in-frame clones alone and lacks a portion of them. Among 300,000 to 350,000 clones listed, around four fifths were seen once. The material was PBMCs, obtained before ibrutinib treatment. Receptors originate from a human donor with chronic lymphocytic leukemia.

This clone appeared once. This chain connects TRBV5-1 to TRBJ2-5, with D perhaps TRBD1 or TRBD2 (6 bases each). The CDR3 is 17 amino acids. V was cut by 0 bases and J by 5 bases, with 20 bases left in between. The germline CDR1 and CDR2 sequences are SGHRS and YFSETQ. Written as DNA, the CDR3 is TGCGCCAGCAGCTTGGCCCTACATCCGGGGGCGCAGGAGACCCAGTACTTC. It codes for CASSLALHPGAQETQYF.

The chain couples TRBV7-6 to TRBJ2-6, with D hard to call. Germline CDR1 SGHVS, CDR2 FNYEAQ. Trimming removed 1 base at V and 1 base at J, with 11 bases between. CDR3 size: 17 residues. The CDR3 DNA reads TGTGCCAGCAGCTTAGATGCCACGATTTCTGGGGCCAACGTCCTGACTTTC. Translated: CASSLDATISGANVLTF.

The CDR3 spells CATSRDLPDRGPRNEQFF. DNA of the CDR3: TGTGCCACCAGCAGAGATTTGCCGGACAGGGGGCCCAGGAATGAGCAGTTCTTC. This rearrangement joins TRBV15 to TRBJ2-1, with 11 bases matching TRBD1. The germline V gene has CDR1 LNHNV and CDR2 YYDKDF (reference sequence). The CDR3 is 18 residues long. V shed 0 bases, J shed 7 bases, and the junction held 11 bases outside the gene matches.

The gene calls are TRBV29-1 and TRBJ1-2; no firm D call. The CDR3 consists of 11 residues. The V gene lost 4 bases and the J gene lost 5 bases, with 8 bases spanning the gap. Germline assignment: CDR1 SQVTM and CDR2 ANQGSEA. CDR3 in amino acids: CSVVLEYGYTF. CDR3 nucleotide sequence: TGCAGCGTTGTATTGGAATATGGCTACACCTTC.

There are a few counts of this clone. V is TRBV6-1 and J is TRBJ2-7; D gene uncertain. The V gene's germline CDR1 is MNHNS and CDR2 SASEGT. The CDR3 is made up of 13 amino acids. Trimming cost V 6 bases and J 0 bases, with 9 bases left between them. The CDR3 region has the DNA TGTGCCAGCAGCCAGAGCCCCTCCTACGAGCAGTACTTC. Translation gives CASSQSPSYEQYF.

CDR3 bases: TGCGCCAGCAGCCAGGTGACAGGGGGCGCTTCAGATACGCAGTATTTT. It translates to CASSQVTGGASDTQYF. This chain connects TRBV4-3 to TRBJ2-3; 10 positions agree with TRBD1. After removal of 3 bases from V and 4 bases from J, the junction contained 7 bases not matched to a gene. CDR1 is LGHNA and CDR2 is YSLEER in the germline V gene. CDR3 length: 16 residues.

The V and J genes are TRBV29-1 and TRBJ2-7; D perhaps matches TRBD1 (7 bases). Per germline, CDR1 SQVTM and CDR2 ANQGSEA. The CDR3 extends over 17 amino acids. With 6 bases removed from V and 2 bases from J, the gap between germline ends came to 26 bases. The CDR3 nucleotides are TGCAGCGTCCACAAGGTCGGGGCGGGACAGATGACCTACGAGCAGTACTTC. Its translation: CSVHKVGAGQMTYEQYF.

The chain carries TRBV30 and TRBJ2-1, with D perhaps matching TRBD1 (5 bases). In germline, CDR1 is GTSNPN, CDR2 SVGIG (reference sequence). The V and J ends lost 8 bases and 1 base respectively, with 15 bases between them. The CDR3 is 14 residues long. For the CDR3, the DNA is TGTGCCGGAACTCTCAGGGAATCCTACAATGAGCAGTTCTTC. Its protein product is CAGTLRESYNEQFF.

The rearrangement uses TRBV7-9 and TRBJ2-5; D gene unclear. The CDR3 sequence is 15 residues long. CDR1 SEHNR and CDR2 FQNEAQ come from the germline V gene (reference sequence). The ends were cut back, 1 base at V and 0 bases at J, with 9 bases in the middle. CDR3 nucleotides: TGTGCCAGCAGCTTAGAGCTACGTCACCAAGAGACCCAGTACTTC. It codes for CASSLELRHQETQYF.